This TCR beta chain was retrieved from a study of shared clonotypes between healthy human individuals. Here immunoSEQ multiplex PCR was the method, and the copy in TCRdb shows in-frame clones only, minus some. Among millions of clones listed, about 95% were seen once. Naive CD8 cells lacked CD45RO, underwent positive selection for CCR7 and left out terminally differentiated effector memory CD45RA+ cells. The sequencing input was naive CD8+ T cells sorted from blood. The sequence was collected from a man aged 18 to 29 in good health.

In DNA, the CDR3 is TGCGCCAGCAGCCAACGACTAGCGGGTAAGGATGAGCAGTTCTTC. Translated, it gives CASSQRLAGKDEQFF. The chain employs TRBV4-3 and TRBJ2-1; the match to TRBD2 covers 10 bases. Trimming cost V 2 bases and J 8 bases; bases outside gene matches: 6. The CDR3 contains 15 residues. Germline V gene lookup returns CDR1 LGHNA and CDR2 YSLEER.